Each of the 10 T cell receptor beta chains below was sequenced from the same sample in a study of prognosis after radiotherapy for stage I lung cancer. Genomic DNA served as the source from which two-round multiplex PCR generated TCR beta CDR3 amplicons. During first-round PCR, primers specific to each TRBV and TRBJ gene were used. One entry per CDR3 protein results from TCRdb running MiXCR on the multiplex PCR reads. The data show about 47,000 distinct CDR3 sequences, roughly 35% seen once. The material sequenced was PBMCs, taken before or after stereotactic body radiation therapy (not recorded which). These TCRs come from a donor over 45 with non-small cell lung cancer.

As regards this clonotype: A much larger clone is a single base away; this may be a read error. J is TRBJ1-2 and V is TRBV28; unclear D gene. CDR1 MDHEN and CDR2 SYDVKM come from the germline V gene. CDR3 size: 13 residues. The CDR3 DNA is TGTGCCGGCAGTTCGTTGAGGGTTCGGGGCTACACCTTC. This codes for CAGSSLRVRGYTF.

The gene calls are TRBV12-3 or TRBV12-4 and TRBJ2-7, with 9 bases aligning to TRBD1. CDR3 size: 13 residues. Unmatched junction bases numbered 12, after V lost 10 bases and J lost 8 bases. The CDR3: CAISWGQGDKQYF. The CDR3 DNA reads as TGTGCCATCAGCTGGGGACAGGGCGACAAGCAGTACTTC.

This clonotype was detected ten times or more. This sequence joins TRBV28 and TRBJ1-4, with D maybe TRBD1 (5 bases). CDR1 is MDHEN and CDR2 is SYDVKM in the germline V gene. The CDR3 has 15 residues. V lost 6 bases and J 5 bases, leaving 16 bases between the germline ends. CDR3 bases: TGTGCCAGCAGCTTTCCAGACAGTTCGAATGAAAAACTGTTTTTT. This gives the protein CASSFPDSSNEKLFF.

This clonotype has a count of ten or more. The chain has TRBV12-3 or TRBV12-4 and TRBJ2-3; D is undetermined. V dropped 5 bases and J dropped 4 bases, with 13 bases sitting between them. This CDR3 region has 14 residues. The CDR3 loop is CASSPSNGADTQYF. The DNA for the CDR3 is TGTGCCAGCAGTCCCTCAAATGGGGCAGATACGCAGTATTTT.

Ten or more counts support this clonotype. The chain employs TRBV7-2 and TRBJ2-7; the D is unclear. Trimming stripped 5 bases from V and 0 bases from J, with 11 bases between. The CDR3 is 14 residues long. Germline V CDR1 and CDR2: SGHTA, FQGNSA. CDR3 DNA: TGTGCCAGCAGCAAGGACCGTTTCTCCTACGAGCAGTACTTC. Translation gives CASSKDRFSYEQYF.

This clonotype was recorded a few times. Being one base from a much bigger clone, this may be a read error. CDR3 DNA: TGCAGTGTTGGAAGGTCGGGGGGCACAGATGCGCAGTATTTT. The encoded protein is CSVGRSGGTDAQYF. This chain links TRBV20-1 with TRBJ2-3, with TRBD2 as a possible D gene (7 bases). Germline lookup yields CDR1 DFQATT and CDR2 SNEGSKA (reference sequence). CDR3 length equals 14 residues.

This clonotype has a count of ten or more. The CDR3 here is CASSPQWARDIQYF. The CDR3 region has the DNA TGTGCCAGCTCACCCCAGTGGGCTCGAGACATTCAGTACTTC. This chain uses TRBV18 with TRBJ2-4; D is ambiguous. The CDR3 loop spans 14 amino acids. V dropped 3 bases and J dropped 8 bases, with 14 bases sitting between them. Germline CDR1 is KGHSH and CDR2 is LQKENI.

This clonotype has at least ten counts. The chain is built from TRBV29-1 and TRBJ2-6; 7 positions match TRBD2. CDR1 and CDR2 from the germline V gene are SQVTM and ANQGSEA. The CDR3 spans 15 residues. The V segment lost 5 bases and the J segment 2 bases; nucleotides outside the gene matches: 6. CDR3 residues: CSVSPGGPGANVLTF. CDR3 sequence (DNA): TGCAGCGTTTCACCGGGGGGTCCTGGGGCCAACGTCCTGACTTTC.

This clonotype was recorded many times. The J gene is TRBJ2-1, the V gene TRBV5-5; D not resolved. The CDR3 is made up of 14 amino acids. From germline, CDR1 is SGHKS and CDR2 YYEKEE (reference sequence). V gave up 0 bases and J gave up 0 bases, with 4 bases separating them. The CDR3 DNA reads as TGTGCCAGCAGCTTGGGTAGCTCCTACAATGAGCAGTTCTTC. This sequence encodes CASSLGSSYNEQFF.

This clonotype was found many times. A read error may explain this, as a much larger clone is one base away. The rearrangement joins TRBV19 to TRBJ1-2; D gene uncertain. Germline values: CDR1 LNHDA, CDR2 SQIVND (reference sequence). The CDR3 is made up of 14 amino acids. CDR3 protein: CASSAVGLRYVYTF. The CDR3 nucleotides read TGTGCCAGTAGTGCTGTCGGGCTTCGCTATGTCTACACCTTC.